These T cell receptor beta chains were read from a single sample in a study of T cell changes during pregnancy in multiple sclerosis. Produced via immunoSEQ multiplex PCR; TCRdb's table is partial and in-frame only. The sample comprises tens of thousands of clones, 80% to 95% of which are singletons, and around 1.7% rests with the top ten. The sample was peripheral blood, taken in the first trimester of pregnancy. The receptors shown here come from a female donor in good health, enrolled as a control in a pregnancy study. The CDR3 runs from the conserved cysteine through the conserved F or W. Fields, in order: D gene, clone size, V gene, J gene, CDR3 protein, CDR3 DNA. A D gene is named only where the DNA matches it firmly. Size is stated for part of the rows, as once, few or many counts, or as a class when the clone is expanded.

>-|-|TRBV7-6|TRBJ2-5
CASSLAGAKETQYF
TGTGCCAGCAGCTTAGCGGGGGCGAAGGAGACCCAGTACTTC
>-|-|TRBV19|TRBJ2-7
CASSLADTQIGEQYF
TGTGCCAGTAGTTTAGCGGACACACAAATTGGTGAGCAGTACTTC
>-|-|TRBV7-9|TRBJ1-5
CASSEGSQPQHF
TGTGCCAGCAGCGAGGGTAGTCAGCCCCAGCATTTT
>TRBD2|-|TRBV7-2|TRBJ2-3
CASSLLAGGGTDTQYF
TGTGCCAGCAGCTTACTGGCGGGGGGGGGCACAGATACGCAGTATTTT
>-|once|TRBV5-1|TRBJ1-1
CASSLSQTVSTEAFF
TGCGCCAGCAGCTTGTCCCAGACAGTTTCCACTGAAGCTTTCTTT
>-|-|TRBV7-9|TRBJ1-1
CASSTRGWDTEAFF
TGTGCCAGCAGCACCAGGGGATGGGACACTGAAGCTTTCTTT
>-|-|TRBV6-5|TRBJ2-2
CASSYQRLPNTGELFF
TGTGCCAGCAGTTATCAGCGACTACCTAACACCGGGGAGCTGTTTTTT
>-|-|TRBV29-1|TRBJ1-1
CSAFRTENTEAFF
TGCAGCGCCTTTCGGACTGAGAACACTGAAGCTTTCTTT
>-|-|TRBV4-1|TRBJ1-2
CASSQDVGGRGGTGYTF
TGCGCCAGCAGCCAAGATGTCGGGGGAAGGGGGGGAACTGGCTACACCTTC
>-|-|TRBV5-4|TRBJ1-1
CASSLAGERNTEAFF
TGTGCCAGCAGCTTGGCAGGGGAGCGGAACACTGAAGCTTTCTTT
>-|few|TRBV28|TRBJ1-2
CASSWGLIWSGYTF
TGTGCCAGCAGTTGGGGACTTATCTGGAGTGGCTACACCTTC
>-|-|TRBV7-7|TRBJ2-7
CASSVGQGAGNEQYF
TGTGCTAGCAGCGTCGGACAGGGAGCGGGAAACGAGCAGTACTTC
>TRBD1|-|TRBV5-1|TRBJ2-5
CASSQGTARETQYF
TGCGCCAGCAGCCAGGGGACAGCCAGAGAGACCCAGTACTTC
>-|once|TRBV11-3|TRBJ1-2
CASSSGDYGYTF
TGTGCCAGCAGCTCGGGGGACTATGGCTACACCTTC
>-|-|TRBV9|TRBJ2-2
CASMGRGELFF
TGTGCCAGCATGGGGCGCGGGGAGCTGTTTTTT
>TRBD1|-|TRBV10-3|TRBJ2-7
CAISEGDRGVYEQYF
TGTGCCATCAGTGAGGGGGACAGGGGGGTATACGAGCAGTACTTC
>-|-|TRBV15|TRBJ1-3
CATSRDRGGVGNTIYF
TGTGCCACCAGCAGAGATCGTGGGGGGGTTGGAAACACCATATATTTT
>-|-|TRBV7-9|TRBJ1-6
CANSRDTRNSPLHF
TGTGCCAACAGCCGGGACACGAGGAATTCACCCCTCCACTTT
>-|-|TRBV7-2|TRBJ1-5
CASSTDGGGQPQHF
TGTGCCAGCAGCACCGACGGGGGGGGCCAGCCCCAGCATTTT
>-|-|TRBV30|TRBJ1-2
CAWTSGGHSYGYTF
TGTGCCTGGACCAGCGGGGGGCATAGCTATGGCTACACCTTC
>-|-|TRBV7-9|TRBJ2-1
CATGGGGDRNEQFF
TGTGCCACGGGGGGCGGGGGAGACCGCAATGAGCAGTTCTTC
>-|-|TRBV19|TRBJ1-1
CASSPLGGVEAFF
TGTGCCAGTAGTCCCCTCGGAGGGGTTGAAGCTTTCTTT
>-|-|TRBV5-5|TRBJ2-2
CASSFGPTGGLFGELFF
TGTGCCAGCAGCTTTGGGCCTACGGGCGGGCTATTCGGGGAGCTGTTTTTT
>-|-|TRBV4-2|TRBJ1-4
CASSLLGAEATNEKLFF
TGTGCCAGCAGCCTCCTTGGGGCAGAAGCAACTAATGAAAAACTGTTTTTT
>-|-|TRBV29-1|TRBJ2-5
CSADWSGETQYF
TGCAGCGCTGACTGGTCCGGGGAGACCCAGTACTTC
>-|few|TRBV29-1|TRBJ1-1
CSVPVGGENTEAFF
TGCAGCGTTCCAGTCGGGGGGGAGAACACTGAAGCTTTCTTT
>TRBD1|-|TRBV7-6|TRBJ2-3
CASSHPGQSTDTQYF
TGTGCCAGCAGCCACCCGGGACAGAGCACAGATACGCAGTATTTT
>-|-|TRBV9|TRBJ1-1
CASSVAGFNTEAFF
TGTGCCAGCAGCGTAGCCGGGTTTAACACTGAAGCTTTCTTT
>TRBD2|once|TRBV7-7|TRBJ2-2
CASSLALSGVAGELFF
TGTGCTAGCAGCTTAGCGCTTAGCGGGGTCGCCGGGGAGCTGTTTTTT
>TRBD2|-|TRBV6-1|TRBJ2-5
CATGLAEVTQYF
TGTGCCACCGGACTAGCGGAGGTCACCCAGTACTTC
>-|-|TRBV7-3|TRBJ2-7
CASSLYVGSEQYF
TGTGCCAGCAGCTTATACGTAGGGAGCGAGCAGTACTTC